This note documents a single T cell receptor (beta chain) sequence. In the original analysis: Quantification of nucleated cells was approximated via reference gene primer amplification. TCRdb keeps only in-frame clones here, not all; method: immunoSEQ multiplex PCR. For V, J and clone size, that table is used; D and trimming come from the DNA. The repertoire includes 140,000 or so clones, around 90% of them detected once, and 2.5% sits in the top ten. Seattle enrolled patients during active infection and tracked them longitudinally. The CDR3 runs 15 residues. The V segment lost 6 bases and the J segment 4 bases; nucleotides outside the gene matches: 10. The data are from a study of blood T cell repertoires in COVID-19. Study information: Sites across the United States, Italy and Spain contributed samples from acute and convalescent COVID-19. T cells, B-cell-depleted T cells, or PBMCs provided the cDNA or gDNA that served as material.

Sequencing used peripheral blood. The sequence was obtained from a human donor with COVID-19, enrolled during active disease. The donor label of this sample is uncertain. This chain connects TRBV6-7 to TRBJ2-7; 9 bases line up with TRBD1. TRBV6-7 is assigned to the ORF class and has an uncertain function. The CDR3 sequence is CASSYRDRVPYEQYF. The CDR3 DNA sequence: TGTGCCAGCAGCTACCGGGACAGGGTCCCATACGAGCAGTACTTC.